The clone carrying this T cell receptor (beta chain) was counted ten times or more. The data originate from a study of Graves' ophthalmopathy and Graves' hyperthyroidism. Transcripts of RNA were the source for amplifying TCR beta CDR3 regions. Amplification began with first-round RT-PCR using HTBI primers, then second-round multiplex PCR was performed. TCRdb re-called the multiplex PCR reads through MiXCR, storing one row per CDR3 protein. The sample holds approximately 380,000 distinct CDR3 sequences; around 20% are singletons and the top ten take approximately 3%. This CDR3 is built from 15 residues. Between the trimmed V and J ends, which lost 5 bases and 0 bases, there was a span of 11 bases. Germline V gene sequence: CDR1 MNHEY, CDR2 SMNVEV (reference sequence).

The chain uses TRBV27 and TRBJ1-5, with D possibly matching TRBD1 (5 bases). The clonotype originates from a woman aged 18-35 years with stable Graves' hyperthyroidism. The specimen sequenced was peripheral blood. The CDR3 DNA follows: TGTGCCAGCAGTCCCCGACAGACTAGCAATCAGCCCCAGCATTTT. Translation gives CASSPRQTSNQPQHF.